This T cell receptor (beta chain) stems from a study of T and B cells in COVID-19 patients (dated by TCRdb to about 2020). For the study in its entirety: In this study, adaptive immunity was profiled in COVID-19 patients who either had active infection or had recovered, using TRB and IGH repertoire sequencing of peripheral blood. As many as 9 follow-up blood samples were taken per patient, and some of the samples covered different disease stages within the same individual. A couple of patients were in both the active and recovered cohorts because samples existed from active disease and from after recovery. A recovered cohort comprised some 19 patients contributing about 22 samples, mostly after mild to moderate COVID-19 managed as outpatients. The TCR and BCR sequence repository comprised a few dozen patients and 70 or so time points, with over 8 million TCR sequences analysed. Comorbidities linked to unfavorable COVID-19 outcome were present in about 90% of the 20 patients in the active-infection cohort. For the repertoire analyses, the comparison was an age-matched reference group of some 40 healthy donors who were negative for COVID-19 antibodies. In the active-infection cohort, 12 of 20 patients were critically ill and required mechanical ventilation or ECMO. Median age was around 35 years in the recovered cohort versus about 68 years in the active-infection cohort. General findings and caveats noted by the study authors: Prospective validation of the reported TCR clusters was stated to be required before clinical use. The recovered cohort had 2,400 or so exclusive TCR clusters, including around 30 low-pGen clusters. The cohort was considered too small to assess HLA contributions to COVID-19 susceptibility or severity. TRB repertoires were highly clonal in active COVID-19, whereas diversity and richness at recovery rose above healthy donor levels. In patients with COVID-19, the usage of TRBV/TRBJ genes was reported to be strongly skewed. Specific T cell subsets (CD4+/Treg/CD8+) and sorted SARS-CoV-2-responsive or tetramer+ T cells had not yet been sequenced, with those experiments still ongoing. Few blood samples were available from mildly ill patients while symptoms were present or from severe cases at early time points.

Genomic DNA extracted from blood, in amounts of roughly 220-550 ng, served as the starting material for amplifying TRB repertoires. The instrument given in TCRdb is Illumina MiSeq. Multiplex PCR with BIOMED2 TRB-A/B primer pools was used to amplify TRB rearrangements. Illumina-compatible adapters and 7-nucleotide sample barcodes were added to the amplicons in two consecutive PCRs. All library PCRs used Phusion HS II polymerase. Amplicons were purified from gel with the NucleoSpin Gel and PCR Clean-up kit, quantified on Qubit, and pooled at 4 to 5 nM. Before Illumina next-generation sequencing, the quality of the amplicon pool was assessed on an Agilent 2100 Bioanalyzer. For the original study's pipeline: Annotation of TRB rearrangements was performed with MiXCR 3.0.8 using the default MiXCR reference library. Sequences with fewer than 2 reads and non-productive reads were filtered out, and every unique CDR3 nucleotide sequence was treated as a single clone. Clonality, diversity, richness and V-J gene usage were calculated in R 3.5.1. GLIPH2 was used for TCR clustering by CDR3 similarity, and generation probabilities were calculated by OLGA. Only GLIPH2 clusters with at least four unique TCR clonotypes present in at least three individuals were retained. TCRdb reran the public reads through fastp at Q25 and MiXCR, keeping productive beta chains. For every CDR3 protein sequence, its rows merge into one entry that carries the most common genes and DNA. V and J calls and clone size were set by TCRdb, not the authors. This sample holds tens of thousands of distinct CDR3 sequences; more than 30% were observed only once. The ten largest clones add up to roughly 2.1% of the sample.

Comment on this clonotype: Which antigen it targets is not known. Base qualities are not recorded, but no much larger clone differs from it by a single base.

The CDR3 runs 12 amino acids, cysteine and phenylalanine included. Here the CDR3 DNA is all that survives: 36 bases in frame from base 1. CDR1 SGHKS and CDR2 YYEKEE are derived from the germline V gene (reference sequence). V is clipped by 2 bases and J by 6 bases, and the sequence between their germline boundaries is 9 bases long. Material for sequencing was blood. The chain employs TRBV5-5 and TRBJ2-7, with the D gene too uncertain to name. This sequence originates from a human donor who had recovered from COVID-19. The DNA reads TGTGCCAGCAGCTTTCGGAATCGCGAGCAGTACTTC. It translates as CASSFRNREQYF.